The 16 T cell receptor beta chains reported below all come from one sample, sequenced in a study of blood T cell repertoires in COVID-19. Method: immunoSEQ multiplex PCR; TCRdb's copy keeps in-frame clones and lacks some. This sample yields hundreds of thousands of clones, of which 80% to 90% are seen a single time; about 0.95% belongs to the top ten. Sequenced sample: PBMCs or T cells enriched from blood (not recorded which). The receptors come from a man in his forties or fifties who had been exposed to COVID-19.

The rearrangement joins TRBV7-6 to TRBJ1-5; 7 bases agree with TRBD1. The CDR3 contains 14 residues. Germline lookup yields CDR1 SGHVS and CDR2 FNYEAQ. The V segment lost 6 bases and the J segment 2 bases; nucleotides outside the gene matches: 4. The CDR3 reads CASSSTGGNQPQHF. As DNA, the CDR3 is TGTGCCAGCAGTTCCACAGGGGGCAATCAGCCCCAGCATTTT. Full variable domain (missing parts from reference TRBV7-6 and TRBJ1-5): GAGVSQSPRYKVTKRGQDVALRCDPISGHVSLYWYRQALGQGPEFLTYFNYEAQQDKSGLPNDRFSAERPEGSISTLTIQRTEQRDSAMYRCASSSTGGNQPQHFGDGTRLSIL.

The rearrangement links TRBV5-1 to TRBJ1-5, with D perhaps matching TRBD1 (5 bases). V was pared by 2 bases and J by 4 bases, with 13 bases between. Germline V gene sequence: CDR1 SGHRS, CDR2 YFSETQ. The CDR3 length is 15 residues. CDR3 nucleotide sequence: TGCGCCAGCAGCTTCACAGGACGGGGGAATCAGCCCCAGCATTTT. As protein: CASSFTGRGNQPQHF.

The V gene is TRBV19, the J gene TRBJ2-7, with 12 bases identical to TRBD1. The V segment lost 5 bases and the J segment 5 bases; nucleotides outside the gene matches: 7. Germline V gene sequence: CDR1 LNHDA, CDR2 SQIVND (reference sequence). The CDR3 totals 15 residues. The CDR3 DNA sequence: TGTGCCAGTAGTGGGGGGACAGGGGGCTTCGACGAGCAGTACTTC. Translation: CASSGGTGGFDEQYF.

This clone was seen only a few times. The gene calls are TRBV5-1 and TRBJ2-2, with a weak D call TRBD1 (5 bases). V was pared by 4 bases and J by 7 bases, with 14 bases between. Germline V CDR1 and CDR2: SGHRS, YFSETQ. The CDR3 has 14 amino acids. Here the CDR3 DNA reads TGCGCCAGCAGCCTGGGCAGGGTTGACGGGGAGCTGTTTTTT. It translates to CASSLGRVDGELFF.

The chain joins TRBV9 to TRBJ2-3; 12 bases map to TRBD2. The CDR3 loop spans 17 amino acids. Per the germline V gene, CDR1 is SGDLS and CDR2 is YYNGEE. V was clipped by 3 bases and J by 1 base; unmatched bases: 6. The CDR3 nucleotides read TGTGCCAGCAGCGAGGGACGACTAGCGGGAGGCACAGATACGCAGTATTTT. Protein: CASSEGRLAGGTDTQYF.

CDR3 protein: CASSLGASGTGELFF. The CDR3 DNA sequence: TGTGCCAGCAGCTTAGGGGCTAGCGGAACCGGGGAGCTGTTTTTT. This sequence joins TRBV11-1 and TRBJ2-2; TRBD2 matches 7 bases. V lost 1 base to trimming and J lost 5 bases; unmatched junction nucleotides: 4. Germline CDR1 SGHAT, CDR2 FQDESV (reference sequence). This CDR3 has 15 residues.

The V and J genes are TRBV5-4 and TRBJ1-4; no reliable D call. CDR1 is SGHNT and CDR2 is YYREEE in the germline V gene (reference sequence). V shed 0 bases and J shed 5 bases, with 14 bases lying between them. The CDR3 sequence is 16 residues long. Here the CDR3 DNA reads TGTGCCAGCAGCTTGGGTGGTGGTGGCCCAAATGAAAAACTGTTTTTT. This gives the protein CASSLGGGGPNEKLFF.

This chain connects TRBV9 to TRBJ2-1; 10 bases match TRBD2. Losses at the gene ends were 0 bases for V and 9 bases for J; bases not matched to a gene: 9. The CDR3 covers 16 residues. Germline CDR1 SGDLS, CDR2 YYNGEE. The CDR3 loop is CASSVAPSGSRGEQFF. In DNA form, the CDR3 reads TGTGCCAGCAGCGTAGCTCCTAGCGGGAGCCGTGGTGAGCAGTTCTTC.

The sample holds one count of this clone. The J gene is TRBJ1-2, the V gene TRBV2; TRBD1 might be the D (5 bases). CDR3 size: 15 residues. Germline V gene data show CDR1 as SNHLY and CDR2 as FYNNEI. V was clipped by 2 bases and J by 4 bases, with 14 bases between them. The DNA for the CDR3 is TGTGCCAGCAGTGAATATGCTCAGGGCATCTATGGCTACACCTTC. As protein: CASSEYAQGIYGYTF.

This chain uses TRBV11-3 with TRBJ2-4; TRBD2 agrees at 10 bases. Germline CDR1 reads SGHNT; CDR2 reads YENEEA. Losses at the gene ends were 2 bases for V and 8 bases for J; bases not matched to a gene: 6. The CDR3 is made up of 15 amino acids. CDR3 loop: CASSLLAGDSHIQYF. CDR3 nucleotides: TGTGCCAGCAGCTTACTAGCGGGAGATTCGCACATTCAGTACTTC.

The chain uses TRBV10-3 and TRBJ2-2, with TRBD2 as a possible D gene (6 bases). This CDR3 spans 15 amino acids. From germline, CDR1 is ENHRY and CDR2 SYGVKD. V was pared by 6 bases and J by 1 base, with 12 bases between. CDR3 sequence reads: CAIRSYSGNTGELFF. CDR3 in DNA: TGTGCCATCAGATCATATAGCGGGAACACCGGGGAGCTGTTTTTT.

The chain has TRBV5-1 and TRBJ1-2, with no clear D. Germline values: CDR1 SGHRS, CDR2 YFSETQ. The V end lost 3 bases, the J end lost 2 bases, and 11 bases lay between the germline ends. The CDR3 loop spans 14 amino acids. In nucleotides, the CDR3 is TGCGCCAGCAGCTCCGCTAGGAGAAACTATGGCTACACCTTC. Protein sequence: CASSSARRNYGYTF.

The V gene is TRBV3-1 (or the pseudogene TRBV3-2), the J gene TRBJ2-1; TRBD2 matches 7 bases. Looked up from germline, CDR1 is LGHDT and CDR2 is YNNKEL (reference sequence). The CDR3 spans 15 residues. With V trimmed by 0 bases and J by 5 bases, 4 bases remained unmatched. As DNA, the CDR3 is TGTGCCAGCAGCCAAGATTCGGGGGGTCACAATGAGCAGTTCTTC. It encodes CASSQDSGGHNEQFF.

This chain connects TRBV19 to TRBJ2-2; D is uncertain. The CDR3 has 14 amino acids. Germline V gene data show CDR1 as LNHDA and CDR2 as SQIVND (reference sequence). Trimming left V 4 bases short and J 5 bases short, with 11 bases between. The CDR3 sequence is CASSSRLRTGELFF. The CDR3 DNA sequence: TGTGCCAGTAGTAGCCGCCTGAGGACCGGGGAGCTGTTTTTT.

This clone occurred once. The chain couples TRBV11-3 to TRBJ2-1, with D perhaps matching TRBD2 (5 bases). CDR3 length: 16 amino acids. CDR1 SGHNT and CDR2 YENEEA come from the germline V gene. The V and J ends lost 3 bases and 3 bases respectively, with 15 bases between them. The CDR3 reads CASSFGGSGGYNEQFF. Here the CDR3 DNA reads TGTGCCAGCAGCTTTGGTGGGAGCGGCGGCTACAATGAGCAGTTCTTC. Filled out from reference TRBV11-3 and TRBJ2-1, the complete variable domain reads EAGVVQSPRYKIIEKKQPVAFWCNPISGHNTLYWYLQNLGQGPELLIRYENEEAVDDSQLPKDRFSAERLKGVDSTLKIQPAELGDSAVYLCASSFGGSGGYNEQFFGPGTRLTVL.

This clone was observed a single time. This sequence joins TRBV9 and TRBJ2-2; 10 bases are shared with TRBD2. The germline gives CDR1 SGDLS, CDR2 YYNGEE. The CDR3 is made up of 16 amino acids. The ends lost 4 bases at V and 9 bases at J; junction bases unmatched: 12. The CDR3 here is CASSLGVAGGRRELFF. The CDR3 DNA is TGTGCCAGCAGCCTCGGGGTAGCGGGAGGACGCCGGGAGCTGTTTTTT.